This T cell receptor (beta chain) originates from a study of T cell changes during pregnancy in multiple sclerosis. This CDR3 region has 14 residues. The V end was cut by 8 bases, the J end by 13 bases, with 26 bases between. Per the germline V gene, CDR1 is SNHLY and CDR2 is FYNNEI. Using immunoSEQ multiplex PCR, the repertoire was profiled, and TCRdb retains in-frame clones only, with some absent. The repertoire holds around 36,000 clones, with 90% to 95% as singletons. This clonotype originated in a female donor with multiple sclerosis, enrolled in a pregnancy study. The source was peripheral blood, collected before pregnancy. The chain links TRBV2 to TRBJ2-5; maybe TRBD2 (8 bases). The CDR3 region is CASQAGGDREGRYF. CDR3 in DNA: TGTGCCAGCCAAGCAGGGGGTGACCGGGAGGGAAGGTACTTC.